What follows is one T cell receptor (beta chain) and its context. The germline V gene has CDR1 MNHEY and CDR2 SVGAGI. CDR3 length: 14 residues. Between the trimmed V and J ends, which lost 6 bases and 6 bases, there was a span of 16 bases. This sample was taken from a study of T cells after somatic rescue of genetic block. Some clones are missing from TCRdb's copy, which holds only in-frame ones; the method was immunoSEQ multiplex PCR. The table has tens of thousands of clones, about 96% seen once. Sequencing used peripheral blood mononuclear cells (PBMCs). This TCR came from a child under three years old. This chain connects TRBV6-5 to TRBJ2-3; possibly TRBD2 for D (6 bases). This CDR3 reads CASSYGGPRDTQYF. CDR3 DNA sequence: TGTGCCAGCAGCTACGGAGGGCCCAGGGATACGCAGTATTTT.